The clone carrying this T cell receptor beta chain was detected only a few times. The germline V gene has CDR1 MDHEN and CDR2 SYDVKM. V gave up 8 bases and J gave up 1 base, with 14 bases separating them. The CDR3 is 14 amino acids. The data stem from a study of tumor-infiltrating lymphocytes in localized non-small cell lung cancer. TCRdb keeps only in-frame clones here, not all; method: immunoSEQ multiplex PCR. The table lists tens of thousands of clones, 80% of them singletons. The rearrangement joins TRBV28 to TRBJ1-2; D remains ambiguous. This TCR derives from a human donor with non-small cell lung cancer. The sample comprised lung tumor tissue. The CDR3, as DNA: TGTGCCAGCGTCCCATTGGGCCTTAACTATGGCTACACCTTC. This gives the protein CASVPLGLNYGYTF.